The 9 T cell receptor beta chains in this list originate from one sample, sequenced in a study of T cell changes during pregnancy in multiple sclerosis. The repertoire was sequenced with immunoSEQ multiplex PCR; TCRdb's copy has only in-frame clones and lacks some. The sample has 70,000 to 100,000 clones, 93% seen once; the top ten hold 1.3% to 1.5%. The material sequenced was peripheral blood, taken in the third trimester of pregnancy. Receptors originate from a female donor in good health, enrolled as a control in a pregnancy study.

The V call is TRBV27, the J call TRBJ1-6; possible D gene TRBD1, 5 bases. The V gene lost 3 bases and the J gene lost 6 bases, with 9 bases spanning the gap. From germline, CDR1 is MNHEY and CDR2 SMNVEV (reference sequence). This CDR3 has 14 amino acids. This CDR3 is CASSLTVRNSPLHF. CDR3 DNA: TGTGCCAGCAGTTTGACAGTTCGTAATTCACCCCTCCACTTT.

CDR3 DNA sequence: TGTGCCAGCAGTGGGACTGATCAGTATACGCAGTATTTT. It yields the protein CASSGTDQYTQYF. The V call is TRBV2, the J call TRBJ2-3, with D possibly being TRBD2 (5 bases). The V gene lost 4 bases and the J gene lost 7 bases, with 12 bases spanning the gap. CDR3 size: 13 residues. Looked up from germline, CDR1 is SNHLY and CDR2 is FYNNEI. Full variable domain (remainder filled in from reference TRBV2 and TRBJ2-3): EPEVTQTPSHQVTQMGQEVILRCVPISNHLYFYWYRQILGQKVEFLVSFYNNEISEKSEIFDDQFSVERPDGSNFTLKIRSTKLEDSAMYFCASSGTDQYTQYFGPGTRLTVL.

The genes are TRBV7-9 and TRBJ2-5, with 8 bases fitting TRBD1. There are 16 residues in the CDR3. Losses at the gene ends were 4 bases for V and 1 base for J; bases not matched to a gene: 8. Germline V gene data show CDR1 as SEHNR and CDR2 as FQNEAQ (reference sequence). The CDR3 sequence: CASSYPRDRPQETQYF. Written as DNA, the CDR3 is TGTGCCAGCAGCTATCCACGGGACAGGCCCCAAGAGACCCAGTACTTC. Using reference TRBV7-9 and TRBJ2-5 for the parts outside the CDR3, the full variable domain is DTGVSQNPRHKITKRGQNVTFRCDPISEHNRLYWYRQTLGQGPEFLTYFQNEAQLEKSRLLSDRFSAERPKGSFSTLEIQRTEQGDSAMYLCASSYPRDRPQETQYFGPGTRLLVL.

This clone was seen only a few times. This sequence joins TRBV5-6 and TRBJ1-5; 11 bases match TRBD1. CDR3 length: 15 amino acids. V lost 4 bases and J lost 4; bases outside the gene matches: 4. The germline V gene has CDR1 SGHDT and CDR2 YYEEEE. CDR3 protein: CASSMGQGGNQPQHF. For the CDR3, the DNA is TGTGCCAGCAGCATGGGACAGGGGGGAAATCAGCCCCAGCATTTT.

The rearrangement links TRBV14 to TRBJ1-3; 7 bases fit TRBD1. Germline CDR1 is SGHDN and CDR2 is FVKESK. The CDR3 loop spans 16 amino acids. V gave up 3 bases and J gave up 2 bases; unmatched junction bases: 7. The CDR3 reads CASSQGTAHPGNTIYF. In DNA form, the CDR3 reads TGTGCCAGCAGCCAGGGGACAGCTCACCCTGGAAACACCATATATTTT. The complete variable domain, with remaining parts taken from reference TRBV14 and TRBJ1-3, reads EAGVTQFPSHSVIEKGQTVTLRCDPISGHDNLYWYRRVMGKEIKFLLHFVKESKQDESGMPNNRFLAERTGGTYSTLKVQPAELEDSGVYFCASSQGTAHPGNTIYFGEGSWLTVV.

The V and J genes are TRBV5-1 and TRBJ2-3, with unresolved D. Per the germline V gene, CDR1 is SGHRS and CDR2 is YFSETQ. V was pared by 3 bases and J by 4 bases, with 15 bases between. CDR3 length: 15 amino acids. The CDR3 here is CASSSDSLVSDTQYF. DNA of the CDR3: TGCGCCAGCAGCTCGGATAGCTTGGTGTCAGATACGCAGTATTTT.

This clone appeared a single time. The rearrangement links TRBV19 to TRBJ2-5, with TRBD2 as a possible D gene (5 bases). V was shortened by 1 base and J by 5 bases, with 5 bases between the two germline ends. The V gene's germline CDR1 is LNHDA and CDR2 SQIVND (reference sequence). The CDR3 has 12 residues. The CDR3 is CASSIGGETQYF. The CDR3 DNA sequence: TGTGCCAGTAGTATAGGCGGGGAGACCCAGTACTTC.

Only one count was recorded for this clone. In DNA form, the CDR3 reads TGCGCCAGCAGCTCTCTAGCGGTGAACACCGGGGAGCTGTTTTTT. It encodes CASSSLAVNTGELFF. The chain employs TRBV5-1 and TRBJ2-2; 7 bases are shared with TRBD2. CDR1 SGHRS and CDR2 YFSETQ come from the germline V gene. Trimming cost V 3 bases and J 1 base; bases outside gene matches: 3. This CDR3 has 15 amino acids. The full variable domain, rest sourced from reference TRBV5-1 and TRBJ2-2, is KAGVTQTPRYLIKTRGQQVTLSCSPISGHRSVSWYQQTPGQGLQFLFEYFSETQRNKGNFPGRFSGRQFSNSRSEMNVSTLELGDSALYLCASSSLAVNTGELFFGEGSRLTVL.

The J gene is TRBJ1-1, the V gene TRBV5-1; D is perhaps TRBD1 (5 bases). Trimming stripped 4 bases from V and 0 bases from J, with 10 bases between. The CDR3 sequence is 14 residues long. The V gene's germline CDR1 is SGHRS and CDR2 YFSETQ. The CDR3 spells CASSPGAVNTEAFF. The CDR3 DNA sequence: TGCGCCAGCAGCCCTGGGGCGGTGAACACTGAAGCTTTCTTT.